The T cell receptor (beta chain) described here comes from a study of T cells in Graves' hyperthyroidism and ophthalmopathy. Across the study: Peripheral blood draws took place at initial diagnosis, ahead of any treatment.

Uncontrolled infection, other autoimmune disease, pregnancy or lactation led to exclusion. Amplified TCR beta CDR3 regions derived from RNA transcripts. First-round RT-PCR with HTBI primers amplified the TCR CDR3 region. TCRdb re-derived calls from the multiplex PCR reads in MiXCR, one entry per CDR3 protein. The sample has 500,000 to 550,000 distinct CDR3 sequences, less than 25% seen once. Germline V gene sequence: CDR1 SNHLY, CDR2 FYNNEI. With V trimmed by 2 bases and J by 5 bases, 7 bases remained unmatched. The CDR3 runs to 16 residues. This clonotype has at least ten counts. V and J are TRBV2 and TRBJ2-5; 11 bases are a match to TRBD2. The material sequenced was blood. The TCR was taken from a man aged 18 to 30 with Graves' hyperthyroidism. CDR3 DNA: TGTGCCAGCAGTGAATCCGTGGCTAGCGGGGGGGAGACCCAGTACTTC. Protein: CASSESVASGGETQYF.